This paragraph reports one TCR beta chain. A much larger clone sits a single nucleotide away, making a read error possible. The record originates from a study of CD8+CD57+ T cells in acquired aplastic anemia. Genomic DNA was employed as the template in profiling TCR beta VDJ and CDR3. TCRdb reanalysed the reads using MiXCR and keeps one entry per CDR3 protein. The top ten clones hold 0.7% to 1% of a sample with 450,000 to 550,000 distinct CDR3 sequences, less than 35% of them seen once. Patients who underwent sequencing had shown CD8+CD57+ cell expansion by flow cytometry. V gave up 2 bases and J gave up 7 bases, with 11 bases separating them. CDR1 is SGHTA, CDR2 FQGTGA, per germline. The CDR3 runs 13 residues.

The V gene is TRBV7-3, the J gene TRBJ1-2, with D uncertain. Specimen: sorted CD4+, CD8+, or CD8+CD57+ T cells (not recorded which) from PBMCs. The clonotype was recovered from a human donor with aplastic anemia. The CDR3 loop reads CASSLEGLCGYTF. The CDR3 DNA is TGTGCCAGCAGCTTAGAGGGTCTCTGTGGCTACACCTTC.